These T cell receptor beta chains were read from a single sample in a study of blood T cell repertoires in COVID-19. Sequenced by immunoSEQ multiplex PCR; TCRdb stores in-frame clones only, minus some. The sample has under 300,000 clones, roughly 90% seen once. The sequenced sample was peripheral blood. The receptors stem from a woman aged 25 to 39 with acute or convalescent COVID-19. CDR3s include the opening cysteine and the closing phenylalanine or tryptophan.

v_gene: TRBV19; j_gene: TRBJ2-4; CDR3aa: CASSKPMGTGHKNIQYF
v_gene: TRBV5-4; j_gene: TRBJ2-7; CDR3aa: CASSLAGGSPYEQYF
v_gene: TRBV29-1; j_gene: TRBJ2-6; CDR3aa: CSVETTPDRESSGANVLTF
v_gene: TRBV11-3; j_gene: TRBJ1-1; CDR3aa: CASSSLTQGKGAEAFF
v_gene: TRBV7-9; j_gene: TRBJ2-7; CDR3aa: CASSLGNRVYEQYF
v_gene: TRBV6-1; j_gene: TRBJ2-7; CDR3aa: CASTDPGLADTYEQYF
v_gene: TRBV2; j_gene: TRBJ1-1; CDR3aa: CARTDGNTEAFF
v_gene: TRBV27; j_gene: TRBJ1-6; CDR3aa: CASSPRQGGNSPLHF
v_gene: TRBV27; j_gene: TRBJ2-5; CDR3aa: CASSLKLAGGQETQYF
v_gene: TRBV3-1/TRBV3-2; j_gene: TRBJ1-2; CDR3aa: CASSQSWVGYGYTF
v_gene: TRBV4-1; j_gene: TRBJ1-4; CDR3aa: CASTKEGARGTNEKLFF
v_gene: TRBV2; j_gene: TRBJ2-3; CDR3aa: CASSEGAGPDTQYF
v_gene: TRBV9; j_gene: TRBJ2-2; CDR3aa: CASSAYLAGASTGELFF
v_gene: TRBV27; j_gene: TRBJ1-1; CDR3aa: CASSLSAGSTEAFF
v_gene: TRBV6-5; j_gene: TRBJ2-1; CDR3aa: CASSWAAGGNEQFF
v_gene: TRBV29-1; j_gene: TRBJ1-1; CDR3aa: CSVGQGPTEAFF
v_gene: TRBV20-1; j_gene: TRBJ2-7; CDR3aa: CSASWSTSRPYEQYF
v_gene: TRBV30; j_gene: TRBJ1-2; CDR3aa: CAWTPPGVRRQVVNYGYTF
v_gene: TRBV7-8; j_gene: TRBJ1-1; CDR3aa: CASSSSRGRGDTEAFF
v_gene: TRBV19; j_gene: TRBJ1-2; CDR3aa: CASSIGTGYGYTF
v_gene: TRBV7-2; j_gene: TRBJ1-3; CDR3aa: CASSLASTTRGNTIYF
v_gene: TRBV18; j_gene: TRBJ2-3; CDR3aa: CASSPRGAELYTQYF
v_gene: TRBV4-2; j_gene: TRBJ1-6; CDR3aa: CASSQPRTGKNSPLHF
v_gene: TRBV11-1; j_gene: TRBJ2-7; CDR3aa: CASSTRTSGRYEQYF
v_gene: TRBV29-1; j_gene: TRBJ1-6; CDR3aa: CSVSGTGMTLHF
v_gene: TRBV13; j_gene: TRBJ1-2; CDR3aa: CASSSRTVVYGYTF
v_gene: TRBV18; j_gene: TRBJ2-4; CDR3aa: CASSPPGQPLNIQYF
v_gene: TRBV6-5; j_gene: TRBJ1-6; CDR3aa: CASGQGRSPLHF
v_gene: TRBV5-1; j_gene: TRBJ1-2; CDR3aa: CASSLGQALYGYTF
v_gene: TRBV18; j_gene: TRBJ1-2; CDR3aa: CASSPPGGYNYGYTF
v_gene: TRBV6-4; j_gene: TRBJ1-2; CDR3aa: CASTPRAGGHGYTF
v_gene: TRBV18; j_gene: TRBJ1-1; CDR3aa: CASSPLDRYTEAFF
v_gene: TRBV12-3/TRBV12-4; j_gene: TRBJ2-5; CDR3aa: CASSLSEQTQYF
v_gene: TRBV13; j_gene: TRBJ1-4; CDR3aa: CASSLGPGLISEKLFF
v_gene: TRBV18; j_gene: TRBJ1-1; CDR3aa: CASSPQGASTEAFF
v_gene: TRBV6-2/TRBV6-3; j_gene: TRBJ1-5; CDR3aa: CASSDNRGGSSNQPQHF
v_gene: TRBV5-1; j_gene: TRBJ1-1; CDR3aa: CASSSPLDSLTEAFF
v_gene: TRBV7-2; j_gene: TRBJ2-1; CDR3aa: CASSLARTGTNEQFF
v_gene: TRBV7-9; j_gene: TRBJ2-1; CDR3aa: CASSFSQSGENEQFF
v_gene: TRBV6-1; j_gene: TRBJ2-7; CDR3aa: CASSDDSGTGGREQYF
v_gene: TRBV4-3; j_gene: TRBJ2-5; CDR3aa: CASSQDDRDSDFGETQYF
v_gene: TRBV29-1; j_gene: TRBJ2-3; CDR3aa: CSVDAGTDTQYF
v_gene: TRBV12-3/TRBV12-4; j_gene: TRBJ1-5; CDR3aa: CASSLAEGQPQHF
v_gene: TRBV19; j_gene: TRBJ1-2; CDR3aa: CASSPGQGNYGYTF
v_gene: TRBV24-1; j_gene: TRBJ1-2; CDR3aa: CATSDSGQGGYTF
v_gene: TRBV7-2; j_gene: TRBJ1-6; CDR3aa: CASSSGDRGDSPLHF
v_gene: TRBV29-1; j_gene: TRBJ2-3; CDR3aa: CSVETLAGVPDTQYF
v_gene: TRBV12-3/TRBV12-4; j_gene: TRBJ2-5; CDR3aa: CASAETGQETQYF
v_gene: TRBV6-5; j_gene: TRBJ2-7; CDR3aa: CASPPESGWSYEQYF
v_gene: TRBV14; j_gene: TRBJ2-1; CDR3aa: CASSLDITEGIAGGLNEQFF
v_gene: TRBV6-5; j_gene: TRBJ2-7; CDR3aa: CASSSGTSGTYEQYF
v_gene: TRBV9; j_gene: TRBJ2-2; CDR3aa: CASSVGTGNYGNTGELFF
v_gene: TRBV5-6; j_gene: TRBJ1-6; CDR3aa: CASSLILVHF
v_gene: TRBV27; j_gene: TRBJ1-5; CDR3aa: CASSRSIPGNQPQHF
v_gene: TRBV7-3; j_gene: TRBJ2-2; CDR3aa: CASSPDRANTGELFF
v_gene: TRBV5-4; j_gene: TRBJ2-5; CDR3aa: CASSLALLAGATQYF
v_gene: TRBV19; j_gene: TRBJ1-2; CDR3aa: CASSILRQGSGYTF